This entry concerns a single T cell receptor (beta chain). As yet, its antigen is unknown. A multiplex PCR was run with 60 Vbeta primers and 13 Jbeta primers. Sequencing was performed with immunoSEQ multiplex PCR; in TCRdb, only in-frame clones are kept and a portion is missing. Here the sample table reports around 130,000 clones. The CDR3 has 15 residues. Trimming left V 6 bases short and J 1 base short, with 15 bases between. The germline gives CDR1 WSHSY, CDR2 SAAADI. Healthy bone marrow donors made up the cohort. These data belong to a study of cytomegalovirus exposure and HLA in healthy donors. Study results and limitations: With later analysis, a missense DCLRE1C variant became linked to TCR beta V- and J-gene trimming. Analysis performed later showed TCR beta chains linked to HLA being more clonally expanded than equally common others.

What was sequenced was PBMCs. The TCR sequence derives from a woman aged 40 to 55 in good health and CMV-seronegative. The chain uses TRBV10-2 and TRBJ1-2; D unclear. CDR3: CASRAQEGINYGYTF. CDR3 in DNA: TGCGCCAGCAGGGCCCAAGAGGGCATTAACTATGGCTACACCTTC.